The sequence of this T cell receptor beta chain was determined in a study of control samples from healthy donors and cancer patients. Germline V gene sequence: CDR1 SGDLS, CDR2 YYNGEE. Trimming took 1 base from V and 3 from J, leaving 17 bases between them. This CDR3 has 17 residues. Some clones are missing from TCRdb's copy, which holds only in-frame ones; the method was immunoSEQ multiplex PCR. The repertoire consists of 120,000 or so clones, with 87% occurring once and the leading ten covering about 8.7%. The sample consisted of blood. This receptor was taken from a man aged 40-50 years in good health. The chain is built from TRBV9 and TRBJ2-1; D not resolved. CDR3 residues: CASSVFGRLGSYNEQFF. CDR3 nucleotides: TGTGCCAGCAGCGTATTCGGCAGGCTAGGTAGCTACAATGAGCAGTTCTTC.